Below, one T cell receptor (beta chain) is given with its context. It lacks a known antigen. No quality values exist for individual bases; no much larger clone is one base distant. The data are from a study of blood T cell repertoires in COVID-19 (TCRdb year 2020). About the investigation overall: Samples covering the acute and convalescent phases of COVID-19 were provided by collaborators in the United States, Italy and Spain. Where available, HLA class I and class II types were obtained from metadata supplied by the sample provider rather than from assay-based typing. The material from the prospective study consisted of cDNA or gDNA derived from T cells, B-cell-depleted T cells, or PBMCs. The dataset comprised deeply sampled blood TCRbeta repertoires from subjects exposed to, actively infected with, or recovered from COVID-19. Samples came from the ongoing ImmuneRACE study (first 160 participants) plus 1,254 subjects from 6 global collaborators. The repertoires were made available in a free public database intended to serve as a resource for research on the immune response to SARS-CoV-2. A de-identified subject ID, COVID-19 status, age in years and sex were almost always included in the sample metadata.

Samples from volunteer blood donors who had recovered from COVID-19 were contributed by a second Seattle source. Whole blood was collected in K2EDTA tubes by collaborating institutions according to the institutions' own protocols. For TCRbeta analysis, collaborators shipped samples in one of three forms: frozen whole blood, isolated PBMCs, or DNA extracted from either of those sample types. V was cut back by 3 bases and J by 8 bases, leaving a gap of 8 bases between them. The CDR1 and CDR2 encoded by the germline V gene are MDHEN and SYDVKM. From cysteine to phenylalanine, the CDR3 is 12 amino acids long. Just the 36-base CDR3 DNA is kept, in frame starting at base 1. The immunoSEQ Assay, a bias-controlled multiplex PCR, was used to amplify TCRbeta CDR3 regions from genomic DNA. Per the source publication's procedure: The number of nucleated cells in each sample was estimated by amplification of reference gene primers within the assay. To quantify the absolute abundance of each unique TCRbeta CDR3 rearrangement, sequence reads were collapsed and filtered. For each sample, productive Simpson clonality was calculated as the square root of Simpson's diversity index across productive rearrangements. TCRdb provides this immuneACCESS table in a form limited to in-frame rearrangements. Some clones are lacking; in checked studies, under half of them reflect an unresolved V gene, and why the rest are absent is not known. V and J calls plus clone size are reproduced from that table; the DNA served to infer D and trimming. The table for this sample lists about 300,000 clones; around 92% of them were counted only once. The top ten constitute 5% to 7.5% of the sample.

Broader findings and caveats from the paper: The amount of clinical and demographic metadata varied by source and participant and was provided uncurated.

The sequenced material came from peripheral blood. This receptor was obtained from a man younger than 35 who had recovered from COVID-19. This receptor chain uses TRBV28 and TRBJ2-1, with no reliable assignment of the D segment. The DNA sequence is given as TGTGCCAGCAGTTTTATGAGGCATGAGCAGTTCTTC. Translated, it gives CASSFMRHEQFF.